Listed here are 10 T cell receptor beta chains from one sample, sequenced in a study of regulatory T cells in long-lasting Graves disease. Construction of the TCR beta libraries employed iRepertoire HTBI primers in conjunction with Arm-PCR of CDR3 regions. Each CDR3 protein gets one entry after TCRdb re-called the multiplex PCR reads with MiXCR. The data hold over 300,000 distinct CDR3 sequences, with about 16% observed a single time. The time point was: newly diagnosed GD, antithyroid drugs for less than 3 months. Isolated PBMC RNA provided the starting material for the TCR library. The source material was peripheral blood mononuclear cells (PBMCs), sampled at new diagnosis, from a patient treated with antithyroid drugs. The receptors shown here come from a female donor with Graves disease.

This clonotype was recorded many times. The V and J genes are TRBV18 and TRBJ2-7; no firm D call. The CDR3 runs 14 residues. V gave up 0 bases and J gave up 4 bases, with 10 bases separating them. Germline-derived CDR1 and CDR2 are KGHSH and LQKENI. This chain's CDR3 is CASSPPEQHYEQYF. The CDR3 region has the DNA TGTGCCAGCTCACCACCGGAACAACATTACGAGCAGTACTTC.

This clonotype has at least ten counts. This chain connects TRBV12-3 or TRBV12-4 to TRBJ2-7; 7 nucleotides align to TRBD1. V shed 5 bases, J shed 2 bases, and the junction held 6 bases outside the gene matches. CDR3 size: 14 residues. In DNA, the CDR3 is TGTGCCAGCAGTATAACCGGGACAGCCTACGAGCAGTACTTC. This sequence encodes CASSITGTAYEQYF.

The genes are TRBV28 and TRBJ2-7; 7 nucleotides agree with TRBD2. The V gene's germline CDR1 is MDHEN and CDR2 SYDVKM. This CDR3 spans 15 amino acids. With 3 bases clipped from V and 4 bases from J, the junction kept 9 bases outside the gene matches. The CDR3 DNA sequence: TGTGCCAGCAGTTTTGGGGGGGAGCGGGGTTACGAGCAGTACTTC. Translation gives CASSFGGERGYEQYF. The full variable domain, rest sourced from reference TRBV28 and TRBJ2-7, is DVKVTQSSRYLVKRTGEKVFLECVQDMDHENMFWYRQDPGLGLRLIYFSYDVKMKEKGDIPEGYSVSREKKERFSLILESASTNQTSMYLCASSFGGERGYEQYFGPGTRLTVT.

This clonotype was seen many times. The CDR3 DNA is TGTGCCAGCAGCTCCTTCTCCTCCTACGAGCAGTACTTC. Protein product: CASSSFSSYEQYF. The rearrangement joins TRBV12-3 or TRBV12-4 to TRBJ2-7; D is ambiguous. V shed 6 bases and J shed 0 bases, with 9 bases lying between them. There are 13 residues in the CDR3.

This clonotype was counted at least ten times. The chain recombines TRBV6-2 or TRBV6-3 with TRBJ1-2; D ambiguous. In germline, CDR1 is MNHEY, CDR2 SVGEGT. This CDR3 has 17 amino acids. Trimming removed 5 bases from V and 0 bases from J, with 19 bases in between. Written as DNA, the CDR3 is TGTGCCAGCAGTCCAACCCTGACAACTCTCTCTAACTATGGCTACACCTTC. Its translation: CASSPTLTTLSNYGYTF.

This clonotype was seen many times. The chain couples TRBV30 to TRBJ1-6; D ambiguous. V dropped 2 bases and J dropped 10 bases, with 9 bases sitting between them. The CDR3 length is 12 residues. Germline V CDR1 and CDR2: GTSNPN, SVGIG (reference sequence). The CDR3 DNA reads as TGTGCCTGGAGTCCGGCACCGTCACCCCTCCACTTT. It translates to CAWSPAPSPLHF.

V is TRBV20-1 and J is TRBJ2-5; 12 positions match TRBD2. The CDR3 consists of 16 residues. The J segment lost 2 bases and the V segment lost 4 bases, leaving 8 bases of the junction unmatched. Germline lookup yields CDR1 DFQATT and CDR2 SNEGSKA (reference sequence). CDR3 amino acids: CSATSGRVVTQETQYF. CDR3 nucleotides: TGCAGTGCTACTAGCGGGAGGGTCGTAACTCAAGAGACCCAGTACTTC.

The J gene is TRBJ2-1, the V gene TRBV14, with D possibly being TRBD1 (6 bases). Between the trimmed V and J ends, which lost 6 bases and 6 bases, there was a span of 21 bases. The germline V gene has CDR1 SGHDN and CDR2 FVKESK. This CDR3 is built from 16 residues. The CDR3, as DNA: TGTGCCAGCAGGTCCCGGTGGGACACACCGAGCAATGAGCAGTTCTTC. Protein sequence: CASRSRWDTPSNEQFF.

This clonotype was observed many times. V and J are TRBV20-1 and TRBJ1-4, with D possibly being TRBD1 (5 bases). The germline V gene encodes CDR1 DFQATT and CDR2 SNEGSKA (reference sequence). The CDR3 has 14 amino acids. The germline V and J ends were trimmed by 3 bases and 5 bases, with 13 bases remaining between them. The CDR3: CSARYDSFNEKLFF. Here the CDR3 DNA reads TGCAGTGCTAGGTACGACAGCTTCAATGAAAAACTGTTTTTT.

V usage is TRBV5-5 and J usage is TRBJ1-5; 7 bases align to TRBD1. CDR1 SGHKS and CDR2 YYEKEE come from the germline V gene (reference sequence). Trimming at V came to 1 base and at J to 4 bases, leaving 8 bases not matched to a gene. The CDR3 length is 16 residues. The CDR3 DNA sequence: TGTGCCAGCAGCTTGAATCCCAGGGGGGGGAATCAGCCCCAGCATTTT. Amino acid sequence: CASSLNPRGGNQPQHF.